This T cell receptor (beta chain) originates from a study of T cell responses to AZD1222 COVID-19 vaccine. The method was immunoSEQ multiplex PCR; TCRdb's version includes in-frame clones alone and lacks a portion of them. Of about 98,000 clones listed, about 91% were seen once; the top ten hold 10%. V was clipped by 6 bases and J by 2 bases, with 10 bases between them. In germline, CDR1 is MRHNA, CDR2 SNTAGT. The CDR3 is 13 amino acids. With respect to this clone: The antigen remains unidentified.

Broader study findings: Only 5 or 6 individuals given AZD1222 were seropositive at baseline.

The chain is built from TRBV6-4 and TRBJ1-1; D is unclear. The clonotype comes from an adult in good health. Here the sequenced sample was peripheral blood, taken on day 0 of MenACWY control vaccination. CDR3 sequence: CASSEEENTEAFF. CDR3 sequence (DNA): TGTGCCAGCAGCGAGGAAGAAAACACTGAAGCTTTCTTT.